These 23 T cell receptor beta chains were sequenced from one sample in a study of control samples from healthy donors and cancer patients. TCRdb keeps only in-frame clones here, not all; method: immunoSEQ multiplex PCR. The table shows roughly 83,000 clones, with roughly 82% occurring only once. Sequencing was performed on blood. The source is a woman aged 55-70 years in good health.

The chain recombines TRBV11-2 with TRBJ1-6; 9 bases match TRBD1. Unmatched junction bases numbered 8, after V lost 5 bases and J lost 9 bases. This CDR3 has 15 residues. Germline V gene sequence: CDR1 SGHAT, CDR2 FQNNGV. This CDR3 is CASSLQDRGSSPLHF. The CDR3 DNA is TGTGCCAGCAGCCTACAGGACAGGGGAAGTTCACCCCTCCACTTT.

The chain links TRBV6-5 to TRBJ2-1; D ambiguous. CDR1 MNHEY and CDR2 SVGAGI come from the germline V gene. Trimming removed 7 bases from V and 0 bases from J, with 13 bases in between. The CDR3 loop spans 15 amino acids. The CDR3 protein is CASTDVLSSYNEQFF. The DNA for the CDR3 is TGTGCCAGCACCGACGTATTGAGCTCCTACAATGAGCAGTTCTTC.

CDR3 sequence: CASSQDGDTEAFF. CDR3 nucleotide sequence: TGCGCCAGCAGCCAAGACGGAGACACTGAAGCTTTCTTT. This rearrangement joins TRBV4-1 to TRBJ1-1; D remains unclear. This CDR3 spans 13 amino acids. Trimming took 0 bases from V and 3 from J, leaving 5 bases between them. In germline, CDR1 is MGHRA, CDR2 YSYEKL.

The chain uses TRBV15 and TRBJ2-1, with TRBD1 matching 8 bases. Germline assignment: CDR1 LNHNV and CDR2 YYDKDF (reference sequence). After removal of 4 bases from V and 3 bases from J, the junction contained 8 bases not matched to a gene. The CDR3 loop spans 16 amino acids. The CDR3 region has the DNA TGTGCCACCAGCAAAACCCAGGGGGCGCGCTACAATGAGCAGTTCTTC. Translating it yields CATSKTQGARYNEQFF.

J is TRBJ1-5 and V is TRBV6-5; perhaps TRBD1 as D (5 bases). Trimming left V 6 bases short and J 4 bases short, with 10 bases between. The CDR3 has 13 residues. In germline, CDR1 is MNHEY, CDR2 SVGAGI. CDR3 in DNA: TGTGCCAGCAGGAAGACAGATAATCAGCCCCAGCATTTT. It codes for CASRKTDNQPQHF.

V and J are TRBV19 and TRBJ1-5; D unclear. V lost 4 bases to trimming and J lost 5 bases, with 12 bases between them. The length of the CDR3 is 14 residues. The germline CDR1 and CDR2 sequences are LNHDA and SQIVND (reference sequence). The CDR3 DNA sequence: TGTGCCAGTAGTAAGAGGGAAGGTTATCAGCCCCAGCATTTT. Residues: CASSKREGYQPQHF.

This chain joins TRBV7-9 and TRBJ1-1; the match to TRBD1 covers 7 bases. Losses at the gene ends were 5 bases for V and 3 bases for J; bases not matched to a gene: 9. This CDR3 is 15 amino acids long. Germline V gives CDR1 SEHNR, CDR2 FQNEAQ (reference sequence). The CDR3 DNA reads TGTGCCAGCAGCCCCTACAGGCAGGGGGACACTGAAGCTTTCTTT. It codes for CASSPYRQGDTEAFF.

The V call is TRBV5-6, the J call TRBJ2-1, with 7 bases aligning to TRBD2. Germline trimming cut 0 bases from V and 3 bases from J; bases unmatched to any gene: 6. Germline values: CDR1 SGHDT, CDR2 YYEEEE. The CDR3 is 16 amino acids. The CDR3 coding sequence is TGTGCCAGCAGCTTGGGGTCGGCGGGAGACTACAATGAGCAGTTCTTC. It is translated as CASSLGSAGDYNEQFF.

The chain employs TRBV5-8 and TRBJ2-7, with 11 bases fitting TRBD1. Looked up from germline, CDR1 is SGHTS and CDR2 is YDEGEE. This CDR3 is 14 amino acids long. Losses at the gene ends were 4 bases for V and 3 bases for J; bases not matched to a gene: 3. CDR3 sequence: CASSRTGGFYEQYF. DNA for the CDR3: TGTGCCAGCAGCCGGACAGGGGGCTTCTACGAGCAGTACTTC.

The chain employs TRBV28 and TRBJ2-1; 9 bases are a match to TRBD1. Germline values: CDR1 MDHEN, CDR2 SYDVKM. V trimming: 5 bases; J trimming: 4 bases; junction bases outside the gene matches: 9. The CDR3 contains 16 residues. Here the CDR3 reads CASSPWTGELYNEQFF. As DNA, the CDR3 is TGTGCCAGCAGTCCCTGGACAGGGGAACTGTACAATGAGCAGTTCTTC.

J is TRBJ1-1 and V is TRBV19; 7 bases are shared with TRBD1. The CDR3 has 17 amino acids. V dropped 4 bases and J dropped 3; count of bases not matched to a gene: 14. The germline V gene has CDR1 LNHDA and CDR2 SQIVND (reference sequence). The chain's CDR3 is CASSRIPGQRIDTEAFF. The CDR3 nucleotides are TGTGCCAGTAGTAGAATACCGGGACAGAGAATCGACACTGAAGCTTTCTTT.

V gene TRBV11-2 combines with J gene TRBJ1-1; a weak D match, TRBD1 (5 bases). The germline V gene encodes CDR1 SGHAT and CDR2 FQNNGV. The CDR3 is 13 amino acids. Between the trimmed V and J ends, which lost 1 base and 5 bases, there was a span of 8 bases. CDR3 protein: CASSLVGRTEAFF. In DNA form, the CDR3 reads TGTGCCAGCAGCTTAGTGGGGCGAACTGAAGCTTTCTTT.

This clone occurred a few times. The rearrangement uses TRBV5-1 and TRBJ2-6; 7 bases agree with TRBD1. The germline V gene has CDR1 SGHRS and CDR2 YFSETQ. The CDR3 totals 16 residues. Unmatched junction bases numbered 4, after V lost 0 bases and J lost 4 bases. In DNA form, the CDR3 reads TGCGCCAGCAGCTTGGAGGGGGCTACAGGGGCCAACGTCCTGACTTTC. Translated: CASSLEGATGANVLTF.

The chain carries TRBV4-1 and TRBJ1-1; TRBD1 matches at 9 bases. CDR1 MGHRA and CDR2 YSYEKL come from the germline V gene. This CDR3 contains 16 residues. V lost 1 base and J lost 1; bases outside the gene matches: 4. CDR3 coding DNA: TGCGCCAGCAGCCAAGGGACAGGGGCGGGGAACACTGAAGCTTTCTTT. Translation gives CASSQGTGAGNTEAFF.

This clone has just one count. The chain is built from TRBV7-9 and TRBJ1-3; D unclear. V lost 11 bases to trimming and J lost 4 bases, with 12 bases between them. CDR1 and CDR2 from the germline V gene are SEHNR and FQNEAQ (reference sequence). The CDR3 extends over 12 amino acids. CDR3 protein: CAGRLAGNTIYF. The CDR3 region has the DNA TGTGCCGGTCGGTTGGCGGGAAACACCATATATTTT.

The chain carries TRBV11-2 and TRBJ1-1; TRBD1 matches at 9 bases. The germline V gene has CDR1 SGHAT and CDR2 FQNNGV. The CDR3 has 14 residues. With 3 bases clipped from V and 5 bases from J, the junction kept 4 bases outside the gene matches. This CDR3 reads CASSFFGQGTEAFF. Here the CDR3 DNA reads TGTGCCAGCAGCTTCTTCGGACAGGGGACTGAAGCTTTCTTT.

This chain's CDR3 is CASSPQWRGGEAFF. The CDR3 bases are TGCGCCAGCTCTCCCCAGTGGAGGGGAGGTGAAGCTTTCTTT. V and J are TRBV10-1 and TRBJ1-1, with D maybe TRBD1 (5 bases). Trimming took 8 bases from V and 7 from J, leaving 20 bases between them. Per the germline V gene, CDR1 is WNHNN and CDR2 is SYGVQD (reference sequence). There are 14 residues in the CDR3.

The chain recombines TRBV6-1 with TRBJ1-6; D remains unclear. V was pared by 3 bases and J by 6 bases, with 9 bases between. This CDR3 contains 14 residues. Looked up from germline, CDR1 is MNHNS and CDR2 is SASEGT. DNA for the CDR3: TGTGCCAGCAGTGACCTGGACGTTAATTCACCCCTCCACTTT. It specifies CASSDLDVNSPLHF.

This rearrangement joins TRBV12-3 or TRBV12-4 to TRBJ2-5; TRBD2 might be the D (6 bases). V dropped 5 bases and J dropped 13 bases, with 17 bases sitting between them. The CDR3 totals 12 residues. The CDR3 sequence is CASSLYRDSLYF. The CDR3 DNA reads as TGTGCCAGCAGTCTTTACCGGGACTCCCTGTACTTC.

The chain is built from TRBV3-1 (or the pseudogene TRBV3-2) and TRBJ2-2; the D is unclear. Trimming stripped 1 base from V and 4 bases from J, with 4 bases between. The CDR3 consists of 13 residues. CDR1 and CDR2 (germline): LGHDT, YNNKEL (reference sequence). The CDR3 DNA reads TGTGCCAGCAGCCAAGTCCCCACCGGGGAGCTGTTTTTT. It codes for CASSQVPTGELFF.

This clone was counted a few times. The V and J genes are TRBV3-1 (or the pseudogene TRBV3-2) and TRBJ1-2, with 7 bases aligning to TRBD1. The CDR3 is made up of 16 amino acids. V was clipped by 3 bases and J by 0 bases; unmatched bases: 7. Germline CDR1 reads LGHDT; CDR2 reads YNNKEL (reference sequence). This CDR3 is CASSQQGGLTNYGYTF. The DNA of the CDR3 is TGTGCCAGCAGCCAGCAGGGGGGGTTAACTAACTATGGCTACACCTTC.

This chain links TRBV6-1 with TRBJ2-5; D is ambiguous. The CDR3 extends over 14 amino acids. Germline CDR1 is MNHNS and CDR2 is SASEGT. The V gene lost 0 bases and the J gene lost 5 bases, with 10 bases spanning the gap. CDR3 nucleotides: TGTGCCAGCAGTGAAGCTGGCCTCCGGGAGACCCAGTACTTC. This encodes CASSEAGLRETQYF.

The chain employs TRBV13 and TRBJ2-3; tentative D call: TRBD1 (5 bases). The CDR3 consists of 13 residues. V gave up 5 bases and J gave up 4 bases, with 10 bases separating them. The germline CDR1 and CDR2 sequences are PRHDT and FYEKMQ (reference sequence). The CDR3 is CASSGSGSDTQYF. CDR3 DNA: TGTGCCAGCAGCGGCTCAGGGTCAGATACGCAGTATTTT. The full variable domain, its missing parts supplied by reference TRBV13 and TRBJ2-3, is AAGVIQSPRHLIKEKRETATLKCYPIPRHDTVYWYQQGPGQDPQFLISFYEKMQSDKGSIPDRFSAQQFSDYHSELNMSSLELGDSALYFCASSGSGSDTQYFGPGTRLTVL.